A selection of T cell receptor beta chains follows, all from one sample in a study of T cell repertoires in cytomegalovirus infection. For these TCRs, the target antigens are not known. TCRdb called the reads again in MiXCR, with one record for every CDR3 protein. This sample carries about a million distinct CDR3 sequences, around 30% of them seen once, and the ten largest clones take 11% to 15%. The specimen was cultured CD8+ T cells from PBMCs, collected from culture after CMV antigen stimulation. The receptors shown here come from a human donor in good health (CMV status not recorded). Some clones in this sample may be carry-over from other donors' samples. Both conserved end residues are trimmed from each CDR3. Fields, in order: CDR3 protein, V gene, clone size, J gene. Rows give clone size only sometimes, using once, few, many, or a class for an expanded clone.

CDR3aa: ASSERGQVYSEQF; v_gene: TRBV6-1; abundance: NA; j_gene: TRBJ2-1
CDR3aa: ASSEAGAVEAF; v_gene: TRBV2; abundance: few; j_gene: TRBJ1-1
CDR3aa: ASSFAGGFGNTIY; v_gene: TRBV27; abundance: few; j_gene: TRBJ1-3
CDR3aa: ASSSLEAGFTDTQY; v_gene: TRBV7-9; abundance: few; j_gene: TRBJ2-3
CDR3aa: SARDLRDRTTTDTQY; v_gene: TRBV20-1; abundance: NA; j_gene: TRBJ2-3
CDR3aa: ASRRTETQY; v_gene: TRBV28; abundance: NA; j_gene: TRBJ2-5
CDR3aa: ASTFLGETDTQY; v_gene: TRBV7-9; abundance: many; j_gene: TRBJ2-3
CDR3aa: ASSAPPEPDTQY; v_gene: TRBV9; abundance: NA; j_gene: TRBJ2-3
CDR3aa: ATSSPGGAWSEQF; v_gene: TRBV15; abundance: few; j_gene: TRBJ2-1
CDR3aa: SVEGNTGVTGT; v_gene: TRBV29-1; abundance: few; j_gene: TRBJ1-2
CDR3aa: ASSDPPL; v_gene: TRBV6-6; abundance: NA; j_gene: TRBJ2-3
CDR3aa: ASSVDPGHPIPEQF; v_gene: TRBV19; abundance: NA; j_gene: TRBJ2-1
CDR3aa: ASSLGWTSGGPTYNEQF; v_gene: TRBV11-3; abundance: NA; j_gene: TRBJ2-1
CDR3aa: ASGLEWGTEAF; v_gene: TRBV12-5; abundance: NA; j_gene: TRBJ1-1
CDR3aa: ASKVGYHSYNEQF; v_gene: TRBV27; abundance: NA; j_gene: TRBJ2-1
CDR3aa: ASNRREASYNEQF; v_gene: TRBV7-9; abundance: few; j_gene: TRBJ2-1
CDR3aa: ASSLDREATEAF; v_gene: TRBV7-8; abundance: many; j_gene: TRBJ1-1
CDR3aa: ASSPGTGPNEQF; v_gene: TRBV7-9; abundance: few; j_gene: TRBJ2-1
CDR3aa: ASSYSALAGYNEQF; v_gene: TRBV6-2/TRBV6-3; abundance: few; j_gene: TRBJ2-1
CDR3aa: AISEPRGGEEETQY; v_gene: TRBV10-3; abundance: NA; j_gene: TRBJ2-5
CDR3aa: ASSVGRPVANYGYT; v_gene: TRBV25-1; abundance: NA; j_gene: TRBJ1-2
CDR3aa: ASSPDWRGGFVKNIQY; v_gene: TRBV28; abundance: NA; j_gene: TRBJ2-4
CDR3aa: ASSGGTDNEQF; v_gene: TRBV12-3/TRBV12-4; abundance: NA; j_gene: TRBJ2-1
CDR3aa: ASSLVDYPYEQY; v_gene: TRBV7-9; abundance: many; j_gene: TRBJ2-7
CDR3aa: ASSYSGSYEQF; v_gene: TRBV6-2/TRBV6-3; abundance: NA; j_gene: TRBJ2-1
CDR3aa: ASSTSGKRNIQY; v_gene: TRBV28; abundance: NA; j_gene: TRBJ2-4
CDR3aa: ASSLPHRPNTEAF; v_gene: TRBV27; abundance: few; j_gene: TRBJ1-1
CDR3aa: ANTRNTGELF; v_gene: TRBV2; abundance: few; j_gene: TRBJ2-2
CDR3aa: ASREDTRNTGELF; v_gene: TRBV6-1; abundance: NA; j_gene: TRBJ2-2
CDR3aa: ASSQEGIPSFDYGYT; v_gene: TRBV4-3; abundance: NA; j_gene: TRBJ1-2
CDR3aa: SVEDGTGDSPLH; v_gene: TRBV29-1; abundance: NA; j_gene: TRBJ1-6
CDR3aa: ASSTTAANYGYT; v_gene: TRBV19; abundance: NA; j_gene: TRBJ1-2
CDR3aa: ASSNSAGYNYGYT; v_gene: TRBV28; abundance: NA; j_gene: TRBJ1-2
CDR3aa: ASSLYREREGYT; v_gene: TRBV2; abundance: NA; j_gene: TRBJ1-2
CDR3aa: AAAGDGNPEAF; v_gene: TRBV6-8; abundance: NA; j_gene: TRBJ1-1
CDR3aa: ASSLDAGGYNEQF; v_gene: TRBV7-6; abundance: NA; j_gene: TRBJ2-1
CDR3aa: ASSPSSRYHNEQF; v_gene: TRBV7-2; abundance: few; j_gene: TRBJ2-1
CDR3aa: ASYSEGVYEQY; v_gene: TRBV7-4; abundance: NA; j_gene: TRBJ2-7
CDR3aa: ASSYLYNGSTEAF; v_gene: TRBV6-2/TRBV6-3; abundance: NA; j_gene: TRBJ1-1
CDR3aa: ASKGRNPNEKLF; v_gene: TRBV2; abundance: few; j_gene: TRBJ1-4
CDR3aa: ASSQSSGRLDYGYT; v_gene: TRBV14; abundance: few; j_gene: TRBJ1-2
CDR3aa: ASSLGEWETQY; v_gene: TRBV6-2/TRBV6-3; abundance: NA; j_gene: TRBJ2-5
CDR3aa: ASKPMNTNYNSPLH; v_gene: TRBV4-1; abundance: NA; j_gene: TRBJ1-6
CDR3aa: ASSLSAGDEQF; v_gene: TRBV7-6; abundance: NA; j_gene: TRBJ2-1
CDR3aa: AISESNSYEQY; v_gene: TRBV10-3; abundance: NA; j_gene: TRBJ2-7
CDR3aa: ASSLVRVPQETQY; v_gene: TRBV7-6; abundance: NA; j_gene: TRBJ2-5
CDR3aa: ASSQGLAGGSSTDTQY; v_gene: TRBV6-2/TRBV6-3; abundance: NA; j_gene: TRBJ2-3
CDR3aa: ASSFIDGELF; v_gene: TRBV28; abundance: NA; j_gene: TRBJ2-2
CDR3aa: ASSVVGRAQH; v_gene: TRBV7-8; abundance: NA; j_gene: TRBJ1-5
CDR3aa: SASEGTTSYEQY; v_gene: TRBV20-1; abundance: few; j_gene: TRBJ2-7
CDR3aa: ASSLKPRTGYNSPLH; v_gene: TRBV5-6; abundance: NA; j_gene: TRBJ1-6
CDR3aa: ASSLSRRGDYNEQF; v_gene: TRBV18; abundance: few; j_gene: TRBJ2-1
CDR3aa: ASSLTGGGTEAF; v_gene: TRBV28; abundance: many; j_gene: TRBJ1-1
CDR3aa: ASSLMGSPDTQY; v_gene: TRBV7-2; abundance: many; j_gene: TRBJ2-3